This T cell receptor (beta chain) was captured in a study of T cells in Graves' hyperthyroidism and ophthalmopathy (dated by TCRdb to the late 2010s). The study in broad terms: Peripheral blood was collected at initial diagnosis, before any treatment. To identify TCR V-J signatures that set the groups apart, the researchers used a discovery cohort of about a hundred patients, made up of under 50 with Graves' ophthalmopathy and 57 with stable Graves' hyperthyroidism. Prospective prediction of ophthalmopathy was tested in an independent validation cohort consisting of under 20 hyperthyroidism patients and approximately 16 patients who later progressed to ophthalmopathy. The approximately 100 discovery patients were divided at random into training and test sets in a 7:3 ratio. Thyroid tissue and blood T-cell repertoires from six Graves' hyperthyroidism patients were also compared in the study. Following sampling, methimazole starting at 30 mg daily was given to hyperthyroidism patients, and high-dose intravenous methylprednisolone was given to ophthalmopathy patients. The paper reports TCR Vbeta CDR3 sequencing of 130 to 150 peripheral blood samples: 43 ophthalmopathy, around 80 hyperthyroidism and approximately 17 progressor patients. The study at large found these results: In validation, progression to ophthalmopathy was predicted by the model with almost 71% sensitivity and under 85% specificity, a median of roughly 6.4 months before onset. Blood samples also contained most of the expanded thyroid clonotypes (frequency above 0.001), which suggests that blood repertoires may reflect thyroid immune responses. A model built on a 13 V-J signature distinguished ophthalmopathy from stable hyperthyroidism, reaching around 88% sensitivity and around 81% specificity in cross-validation and 80%/75% in testing. Sample size was not statistically predetermined, and blinding of investigators to group allocation was not performed.

TCR beta CDR3 regions were amplified from RNA transcripts. A first-round RT-PCR of the TCR CDR3 used the HTBI primer set with the Qiagen OneStep RT-PCR kit. The libraries were constructed in a second round of multiplex PCR and then size-selected and purified. Libraries were sequenced paired-end with 100 bp reads on an Illumina HiSeq2000. The original methods were these. SOAPnuke was used to process the raw data, with reads discarded if the reads contained adapters or uncalled bases, had a mean Phred below 15, or lacked an exact constant-primer or identifier match. COPE v1.2.5 was used to merge high-quality paired reads, and clonotypes were defined as unique nucleotide sequences. MiTCR v1.1 was used to align the clonotypes against IMGT TRBV, TRBD and TRBJ reference segments. Only V-J combinations with frequency above 0.0001, covering 99% to 99.2% of repertoires, were analysed. A TCS score was defined as the ratio of F50 (clonal expansion) to E x V (chaos), with BLOSUM62-based TCRdist applied between CDR3 peptides within each V-J. Welch's t-statistics and random forest reduced roughly 530 V-J features to about 12, which were used in a naive Bayes classifier (R e1071). TCRdb trimmed public reads at Q25 via fastp, called clones via MiXCR and kept in-frame beta chains. CDR3 protein sequences are deduplicated, and each keeps its most common genes and DNA. The V and J calls come from TCRdb's annotation, not from the publication. Present in this sample are some 600,000 distinct CDR3 sequences, 14% of which were seen just once. Clones ranked in the top ten supply 5.8% of the sample.

The CDR3 has 17 amino acids, counting the end cysteine and phenylalanine. Only the CDR3 region is kept as DNA, spanning 51 bases read in frame from base 1. In the germline V gene, CDR1 corresponds to MNHEY and CDR2 to SVGEGT. V is pared back by 4 bases and J by 9 bases, with 25 bases lying between the germline termini. This clonotype was counted ten times or more. The clone's antigen remains unknown. One base away there is no much larger clone; base qualities are not given. Hyperthyroidism patients were aged 18 to 65 years and newly diagnosed, with disease duration of less than 2 months. Any patient with an uncontrolled infection, another autoimmune disease, pregnancy or lactation was excluded. Diagnoses relied on clinical symptoms, serum thyroxine and TRAb, thyroid ultrasound and orbital computed tomography. Blood from progressor patients was collected at the time of first diagnosis with hyperthyroidism, before any ophthalmopathy symptoms had appeared. Ficoll-Paque density gradient centrifugation was used to isolate PBMCs from about 10 ml of fresh peripheral blood. Progressor patients were defined as those initially diagnosed with Graves' hyperthyroidism in whom ophthalmopathy developed during follow-up. Total RNA was extracted using Trizol reagent, and RNA quality was assessed on an Agilent 2100 Bioanalyzer.

The sample taken for sequencing was blood. Here the chain combines TRBV6-2 or TRBV6-3 and TRBJ2-1, with an unclear D gene assignment. This clonotype was obtained from a woman in her twenties or thirties with Graves' hyperthyroidism that later progressed to Graves' ophthalmopathy. CDR3 region: CASSSFPSRRYESEQFF. The DNA sequence is given as TGTGCCAGCAGTTCCTTCCCTTCTCGGCGGTATGAGAGTGAGCAGTTCTTC.